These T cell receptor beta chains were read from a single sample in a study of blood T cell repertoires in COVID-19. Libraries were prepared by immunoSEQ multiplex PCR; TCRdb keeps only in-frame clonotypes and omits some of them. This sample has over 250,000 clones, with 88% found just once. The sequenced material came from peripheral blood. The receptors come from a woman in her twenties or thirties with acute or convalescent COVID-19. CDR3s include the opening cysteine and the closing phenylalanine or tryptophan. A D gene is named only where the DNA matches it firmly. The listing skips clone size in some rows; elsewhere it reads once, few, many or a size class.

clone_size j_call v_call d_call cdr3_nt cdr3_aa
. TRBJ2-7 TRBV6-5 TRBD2 TGTGCCAGCAGTTACATCGGGAGGAGCTACGAGCAGTACTTC CASSYIGRSYEQYF
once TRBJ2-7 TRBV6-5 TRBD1 TGTGCCAGCAGTTACAGGACCGGGACAGGGATCTACGAGCAGTACTTC CASSYRTGTGIYEQYF
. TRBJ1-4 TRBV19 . TGTGCCAGTAGTATCGGGTCAGATAATGAAAAACTGTTTTTT CASSIGSDNEKLFF
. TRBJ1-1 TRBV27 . TGTGCCAGCAGTTTACAACGACCGGGAAGTCCTGAAGCTTTCTTT CASSLQRPGSPEAFF
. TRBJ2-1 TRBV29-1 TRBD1 TGCAGCGTTACCTCAGGGGGTGAGCAGTTCTTC CSVTSGGEQFF
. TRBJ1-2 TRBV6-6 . TGTGCCAGCAGTTACGCCAAGGGGAATGGCTACACCTTC CASSYAKGNGYTF
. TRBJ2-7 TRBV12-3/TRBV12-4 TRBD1 TGTGCCAGCAATGACAGGGGGAGCCACGAGCAGTACTTC CASNDRGSHEQYF
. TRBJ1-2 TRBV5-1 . TGCGCCAGCAGAGACCGACAGGACCGGAGCTACTATGGCTACACCTTC CASRDRQDRSYYGYTF
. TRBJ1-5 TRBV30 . TGTGCCTGGAGCTCGGACAATCTTATGGCCCAGCATTTT CAWSSDNLMAQHF
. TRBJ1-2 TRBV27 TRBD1 TGTGCCAGCAATCACAGGGGAAGGAACCATGGCTACACCTTC CASNHRGRNHGYTF
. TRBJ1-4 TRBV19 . TGTGCCACCTCCACAGGGTTAGGCGCGGACCGTGAAAAACCGTTTTTT CATSTGLGADREKPFF
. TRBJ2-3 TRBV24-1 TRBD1 TGTGCCACCAGTGATGCCAGGGGGCCGGGAGATACGCAGTATTTT CATSDARGPGDTQYF
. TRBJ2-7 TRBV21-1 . TGTGCCAGCAGCCTCCGCGGAGGCTACTCCTACGAGCAGTACTTC CASSLRGGYSYEQYF
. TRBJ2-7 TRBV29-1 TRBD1 TGCAGCGTTACGGGACAGACCTACGAGCAGTACTTC CSVTGQTYEQYF
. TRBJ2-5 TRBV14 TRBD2 TGTGCCAGCAGCCAAGGGACTAGCGGGAGGGAGACCCAGTACTTC CASSQGTSGRETQYF
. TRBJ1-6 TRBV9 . TGTGCCAGCAGCGAGCGCCCCGGGTGGAATAATTCACCCCTCCACTTT CASSERPGWNNSPLHF
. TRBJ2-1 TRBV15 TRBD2 TGTGCCACCAGCAGAGATAGGGCTAGCGGAAGTCCCTACAATGAGCAGTTCTTC CATSRDRASGSPYNEQFF
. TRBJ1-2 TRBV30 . TGTGCCCTTTATGGCTACACCTTC CALYGYTF
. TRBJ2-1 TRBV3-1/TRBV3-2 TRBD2 TGTGCCAGCAGCCCTCGGGGGGGGTTGAACAATGAGCAGTTCTTC CASSPRGGLNNEQFF
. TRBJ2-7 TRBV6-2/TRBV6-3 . TGTGCCAGCACCCCGGCCGGGGGGCCCTACGAGCAGTACTTC CASTPAGGPYEQYF
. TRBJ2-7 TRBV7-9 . TGTGCCAGCAGCTTAGCCATGGGGGGAGAGGCGGACGAGCAGTACTTC CASSLAMGGEADEQYF
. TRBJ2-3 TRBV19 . TGTGCCAGTAATTTCCTCGGTGGGAGTGCAGATACGCAGTATTTT CASNFLGGSADTQYF
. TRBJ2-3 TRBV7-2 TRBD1 TGTGCCAGCAGCAAGGACAGGGGAGCAGATACGCAGTATTTT CASSKDRGADTQYF
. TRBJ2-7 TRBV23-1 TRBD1 TGCGCCAGCAGTCATGGTGACAGGGGGCCTTCCTACGAGCAGTACTTC CASSHGDRGPSYEQYF
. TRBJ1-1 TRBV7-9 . TGTGCCAGCAGTTGGGCAGGCAGAGTTAACACTGAAGCTTTCTTT CASSWAGRVNTEAFF
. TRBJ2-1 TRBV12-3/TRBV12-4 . TGTGCCAGCAGTACCGGACTCTACAATGAGCAGTTCTTC CASSTGLYNEQFF
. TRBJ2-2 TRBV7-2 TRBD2 TGTGCCAGCAGCCCCGGGGGGACCGGGGAGCTGTTTTTT CASSPGGTGELFF
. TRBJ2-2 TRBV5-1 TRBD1 TGCGCCAGCAGCCGGCGGACAGGGGGTACCGGGGAGCTGTTTTTT CASSRRTGGTGELFF
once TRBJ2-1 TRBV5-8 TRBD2 TGTGCCAGCAGCTTGGGACTAGCGGGAGACTCTAACGATGAGCAGTTCTTC CASSLGLAGDSNDEQFF
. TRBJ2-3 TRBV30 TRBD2 TGTGCCTGGAGTAGCGGGATCGGTGGAGATACGCAGTATTTT CAWSSGIGGDTQYF
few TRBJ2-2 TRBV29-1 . TGCAGCGCGCAGGGGTACTCCGGGGAGCTGTTTTTT CSAQGYSGELFF
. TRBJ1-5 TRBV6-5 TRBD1 TGTGCCAGCAGACGGACAGGGAGGAATCAGCCCCAGCATTTT CASRRTGRNQPQHF
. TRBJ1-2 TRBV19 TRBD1 TGTGCCAGAACTAACCCCGCCGGGACAGAGCCCCGTGGGAACTATGGCTACACCTTC CARTNPAGTEPRGNYGYTF
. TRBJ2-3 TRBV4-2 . TGTGCCAGCAGCCAACCCCATCGCACAGATACGCAGTATTTT CASSQPHRTDTQYF
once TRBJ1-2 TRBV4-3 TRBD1 TGCGCCAGCAGCCAAGAGCCCACAGGGGGAGACTATGGCTACACCTTC CASSQEPTGGDYGYTF
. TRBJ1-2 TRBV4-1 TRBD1 TGCGCCAGCAGCCCCCCCGGGACAGACTATGGCTACACCTTC CASSPPGTDYGYTF
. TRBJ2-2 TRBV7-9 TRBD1 TGTGCCAATGACCCGGGACAGGACACCGGGGAGCTGTTTTTT CANDPGQDTGELFF
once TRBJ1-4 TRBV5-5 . TGTGCCAGCAGCCAAGTGCCACACGGGGATGAAAAACTGTTTTTT CASSQVPHGDEKLFF